Listed below are T cell receptor beta chains from one sample, sequenced in a study of blood T cell repertoires in COVID-19. Generated by immunoSEQ multiplex PCR, the TCRdb table keeps only in-frame clones and is missing some. The sample contains 150,000 to 160,000 clones, 75% to 90% of which appear only once. Sequencing used peripheral blood. The receptors stem from a man aged 55 to 69 with acute or convalescent COVID-19. CDR3s include the opening cysteine and the closing phenylalanine or tryptophan. A D gene is named only where the DNA matches it firmly. Only part of the rows carry a size: once, few, many, or a class if the clone is expanded.

clone size	D gene	V gene	J gene	CDR3 protein	CDR3 DNA
NA	TRBD1	TRBV3-1/TRBV3-2	TRBJ2-4	CASSQVFLQGEAKNIQYF	TGTGCCAGCAGCCAAGTATTTCTACAGGGGGAAGCCAAAAACATTCAGTACTTC
NA	NA	TRBV5-8	TRBJ1-1	CASSFLLNFEAFF	TGTGCCAGCAGCTTTCTACTCAATTTTGAAGCTTTCTTT
NA	TRBD2	TRBV19	TRBJ2-7	CASSGTSGSSYEQYF	TGTGCCAGTAGTGGGACTAGCGGGAGCTCCTACGAGCAGTACTTC
NA	TRBD1	TRBV4-1	TRBJ1-1	CASSQTGTGKNTEAFF	TGCGCCAGCAGCCAGACCGGGACAGGGAAGAACACTGAAGCTTTCTTT
NA	TRBD1	TRBV20-1	TRBJ1-1	CSASLPGDREAFF	TGCAGTGCTAGTCTTCCAGGGGACAGGGAAGCTTTCTTT
NA	NA	TRBV19	TRBJ1-2	CASSPTGTTNGYTF	TGTGCCAGTAGTCCCACCGGGACAACTAATGGCTACACCTTC
NA	TRBD1	TRBV19	TRBJ1-5	CASSIRQHGSGTYRGSNQPQHF	TGTGCCAGTAGTATTCGCCAACACGGCTCCGGCACCTACAGGGGTAGCAATCAGCCCCAGCATTTT
once	NA	TRBV28	TRBJ2-3	CASSLAGNTDTQYF	TGTGCCAGCAGTTTAGCCGGGAACACAGATACGCAGTATTTT
NA	TRBD2	TRBV6-5	TRBJ2-7	CASSETSGSSYEQYF	TGTGCCAGCAGCGAGACTAGCGGGAGCTCCTACGAGCAGTACTTC
NA	NA	TRBV28	TRBJ2-2	CASRRVSGELFF	TGTGCCAGCAGGCGGGTGTCCGGGGAGCTGTTTTTT
NA	TRBD1	TRBV4-1	TRBJ1-2	CASSQDTGQRGWGYTF	TGCGCCAGCAGCCAAGATACGGGACAGAGAGGCTGGGGCTACACCTTC
NA	NA	TRBV11-2	TRBJ1-6	CASSFRVHSYNSPLHF	TGTGCCAGCAGCTTCCGGGTCCACTCCTATAATTCACCCCTCCACTTT
NA	NA	TRBV28	TRBJ1-1	CASSKQGSRAEAFF	TGTGCCAGCAGTAAACAGGGAAGTCGGGCAGAAGCTTTCTTT
NA	NA	TRBV6-5	TRBJ1-1	CASSSQGSGTEAFF	TGTGCCAGCAGTTCGCAGGGTTCGGGCACTGAAGCTTTCTTT
NA	TRBD1	TRBV9	TRBJ2-2	CASSVGGTGPGELFF	TGTGCCAGCAGCGTAGGAGGGACAGGGCCCGGGGAGCTGTTTTTT
NA	TRBD1	TRBV7-2	TRBJ1-1	CASRTGQLNTEAFF	TGTGCCAGCAGAACGGGACAGTTGAACACTGAAGCTTTCTTT
NA	NA	TRBV5-4	TRBJ2-7	CASSLGQGDLVEQYF	TGTGCCAGCAGCTTGGGGCAGGGTGATTTGGTCGAGCAGTACTTC
NA	NA	TRBV2	TRBJ1-1	CASSDNDRRPTEAFF	TGTGCCAGCAGCGACAATGACAGGCGGCCCACTGAAGCTTTCTTT
NA	TRBD1	TRBV6-2/TRBV6-3	TRBJ1-5	CASSRRTGPLQSHF	TGTGCCAGCAGTCGGAGGACAGGGCCCCTTCAGTCGCATTTT
NA	TRBD1	TRBV6-5	TRBJ1-1	CASNRDRGDTEAFF	TGTGCCAGCAACCGGGACAGGGGGGACACTGAAGCTTTCTTT
NA	TRBD2	TRBV11-2	TRBJ2-1	CASTRRLADSYNEQFF	TGTGCCAGCACCCGGAGGCTAGCGGACTCCTACAATGAGCAGTTCTTC
NA	TRBD1	TRBV7-9	TRBJ1-5	CASSLAEWGQGQNQPQHF	TGTGCCAGCAGCTTAGCGGAGTGGGGACAGGGGCAGAATCAGCCCCAGCATTTT
NA	NA	TRBV5-1	TRBJ1-1	CASSLVGTGNTEAFF	TGCGCCAGCAGCTTGGTGGGTACAGGTAACACTGAAGCTTTCTTT
once	NA	TRBV28	TRBJ1-4	CASSRSGGLRGYEKLFF	TGTGCCAGCAGCCGCAGCGGGGGGCTAAGGGGGTATGAAAAACTGTTTTTT
NA	TRBD1	TRBV28	TRBJ2-1	CASSPTGARSYNEQFF	TGTGCCAGCAGTCCGACAGGGGCCCGCTCCTACAATGAGCAGTTCTTC
NA	NA	TRBV2	TRBJ1-5	CASSELLLCRNQPQHF	TGTGCCAGCAGTGAATTGTTACTCTGTCGCAATCAGCCCCAGCATTTT
NA	NA	TRBV9	TRBJ2-2	CASNRGGELFF	TGTGCCAGCAATCGGGGAGGGGAGCTGTTTTTT
NA	NA	TRBV5-6	TRBJ1-4	CASSLAVRPNEKLFF	TGTGCCAGCAGCTTGGCGGTCAGGCCGAATGAAAAACTGTTTTTT
NA	NA	TRBV24-1	TRBJ2-3	CATSGAGNQGTDTQYF	TGTGCCACCAGTGGGGCGGGTAACCAGGGCACAGATACGCAGTATTTT
NA	NA	TRBV7-2	TRBJ1-3	CASSLDYSSGNTIYF	TGTGCCAGCAGCTTGGACTATTCTTCTGGAAACACCATATATTTT
few	TRBD1	TRBV7-2	TRBJ2-7	CASSSPFRQGSPSYEQYF	TGTGCCAGCAGCTCCCCTTTCCGACAGGGCTCCCCCTCCTACGAGCAGTACTTC
NA	TRBD1	TRBV19	TRBJ2-7	CASAVTSGGRIREQYF	TGTGCCAGTGCCGTCACATCAGGGGGTCGAATCCGCGAGCAGTACTTC
few	NA	TRBV6-5	TRBJ1-6	CASRMDFDSPLHF	TGTGCCAGCAGGATGGACTTTGATTCACCCCTCCACTTT
NA	NA	TRBV4-2	TRBJ1-5	CASSPNRVNSNQPQHF	TGTGCCAGCAGCCCCAACAGGGTAAATAGCAATCAGCCCCAGCATTTT
NA	TRBD1	TRBV14	TRBJ2-7	CASVQYRGGEQYF	TGTGCCAGCGTCCAGTACAGGGGCGGCGAGCAGTACTTC
many	TRBD2	TRBV5-4	TRBJ2-7	CASRRTGTSAEHF	TGTGCCAGCAGACGTACCGGGACTAGCGCCGAGCACTTC
NA	NA	TRBV2	TRBJ2-7	CASSVHSQYF	TGTGCCAGCAGTGTCCATTCCCAGTACTTC
NA	NA	TRBV28	TRBJ1-2	CASSRVGAPVDYGYTF	TGTGCCAGCAGTCGAGTGGGGGCGCCTGTAGACTATGGCTACACCTTC
NA	TRBD2	TRBV19	TRBJ2-1	CASKTGFSGSGYNEQFF	TGTGCCTCAAAAACCGGATTTAGCGGGAGTGGCTACAATGAGCAGTTCTTC
NA	NA	TRBV2	TRBJ2-7	CASSAGERGEQYF	TGTGCCAGCAGTGCCGGGGAGCGTGGGGAGCAGTACTTC
NA	NA	TRBV11-2	TRBJ1-1	CASSPSQGGMNTEAFF	TGTGCCAGCAGCCCGTCACAGGGAGGGATGAACACTGAAGCTTTCTTT
NA	TRBD2	TRBV11-2	TRBJ2-4	CASSLERLAAVGNIQYF	TGTGCCAGCAGCTTAGAACGACTAGCTGCGGTGGGAAACATTCAGTACTTC
NA	TRBD1	TRBV5-1	TRBJ1-2	CASSSRTGGAIGYTF	TGCGCCAGCAGCAGCCGGACAGGGGGCGCGATCGGCTACACCTTC
NA	NA	TRBV6-1	TRBJ1-6	CASSELGGIPLHF	TGTGCCAGCAGTGAATTGGGAGGGATACCCCTCCACTTT
NA	NA	TRBV12-3/TRBV12-4	TRBJ2-7	CASSLQGSYEQYF	TGTGCCAGCAGTTTGCAGGGCTCCTACGAGCAGTACTTC
once	TRBD1	TRBV15	TRBJ1-4	CATRQGGNEKLFF	TGTGCCACACGACAGGGTGGTAATGAAAAACTGTTTTTT
NA	NA	TRBV18	TRBJ1-2	CASSHREGYGYTF	TGTGCCAGCTCACACAGGGAGGGGTATGGCTACACCTTC
few	TRBD2	TRBV7-2	TRBJ2-7	CASSSQRGPYEQYF	TGTGCCAGCAGCTCTCAGCGGGGCCCTTACGAGCAGTACTTC
once	TRBD1	TRBV9	TRBJ2-7	CASSVDPGTGSYEQYF	TGTGCCAGCAGCGTCGACCCCGGGACAGGGTCCTACGAGCAGTACTTC
NA	NA	TRBV30	TRBJ1-3	CAWSVRRSSGNTIYF	TGTGCCTGGAGTGTACGTCGGAGCTCTGGAAACACCATATATTTT
NA	TRBD2	TRBV7-3	TRBJ2-1	CASSSRGTRGNEQFF	TGTGCCAGCAGTTCCCGGGGGACTAGGGGCAATGAGCAGTTCTTC
NA	TRBD1	TRBV6-5	TRBJ2-5	CASSTRDRVSETQYF	TGTGCCAGCAGTACCCGGGACAGGGTCTCAGAGACCCAGTACTTC
NA	NA	TRBV6-5	TRBJ2-3	CATQLSGGTDTQYF	TGTGCCACCCAGCTTAGCGGCGGCACAGATACGCAGTATTTT
NA	NA	TRBV28	TRBJ2-5	CASSMRSLGETQYF	TGTGCCAGCAGTATGAGGAGTCTGGGAGAGACCCAGTACTTC
NA	TRBD2	TRBV2	TRBJ2-3	CASSDSGGARRRTQYF	TGTGCCAGCAGTGATAGCGGGGGGGCCCGCCGGCGTACGCAGTATTTT
NA	NA	TRBV7-2	TRBJ2-2	CASSLVNSPGELFF	TGTGCCAGCAGCTTAGTCAACTCTCCCGGGGAGCTGTTTTTT
NA	NA	TRBV12-5	TRBJ1-1	CASAPPGSLFMNTEAFF	TGTGCTAGTGCTCCCCCCGGTAGTCTCTTCATGAACACTGAAGCTTTCTTT
NA	TRBD2	TRBV5-1	TRBJ2-1	CASSLEGLADNEQFF	TGCGCCAGCAGCTTGGAGGGACTAGCGGACAATGAGCAGTTCTTC
NA	TRBD1	TRBV6-6	TRBJ1-3	CASSQDRLNGNTIYF	TGTGCCAGCAGTCAGGACAGGTTAAATGGAAACACCATATATTTT